What follows describes a single T cell receptor beta chain. Its antigen is unknown. The entry originates in a study of vaccination effects on CD4 cells after COVID-19. Investigators separated out CD4+ T cells once less than 11 days of culture had passed. Trimming cost V 2 bases and J 4 bases; bases outside gene matches: 3. This CDR3 is 15 amino acids long. Germline V gene sequence: CDR1 MNHEY, CDR2 SMNVEV (reference sequence). Sequenced by immunoSEQ multiplex PCR; TCRdb stores in-frame clones only, minus some. The sample has more than 35,000 clones, more than 75% seen once; the top ten hold about 2.7%.

The genes are TRBV27 and TRBJ2-1, with 9 bases fitting TRBD2. The material sequenced was CD4+ T cells from PBMCs cultured without peptide, taken before COVID-19 vaccination. The sequence was collected from a human donor who received a COVID-19 vaccine. CDR3 sequence: CASSLRRGGYNEQFF. Here the CDR3 DNA reads TGTGCCAGCAGTTTACGGCGGGGGGGGTACAATGAGCAGTTCTTC.